This T cell receptor beta chain appears in the sequencing data of a study of T cells in narcolepsy. Here immunoSEQ multiplex PCR was the method, and the copy in TCRdb shows in-frame clones only, minus some. This table has tens of thousands of clones, around 80% appearing once. This receptor was taken from a human donor in good health. The specimen sequenced was memory (CD45RA-) CD4+ T cells from blood.

The CDR3: CASSLDGTDYGYTF. In nucleotides, the CDR3 is TGCGCCAGCAGCTTGGACGGGACAGACTATGGCTACACCTTC. The V and J genes are TRBV5-1 and TRBJ1-2, with TRBD1 matching over 7 bases. Per germline, CDR1 SGHRS and CDR2 YFSETQ. CDR3 length equals 14 residues. After removal of 0 bases from V and 3 bases from J, the junction contained 2 bases not matched to a gene.